These 5 T cell receptor beta chains came from one sample sequenced in a study of shared clonotypes between healthy human individuals. The repertoire was sequenced with immunoSEQ multiplex PCR; TCRdb's copy has only in-frame clones and lacks some. Of about 1 million clones in the sample, about 74% are singletons; the top ten hold approximately 1.5%. The sample taken for sequencing was memory CD4+ T cells sorted from blood. Subset denoted: CD45RA-negative fraction. These receptors were taken from a man aged 18 to 35 in good health.

This clone was found a few times. Written as DNA, the CDR3 is TGTGCCAGCAGCCAAGGTAAGGGCACGGACACTGAAGCTTTCTTT. This sequence encodes CASSQGKGTDTEAFF. The rearrangement links TRBV4-2 to TRBJ1-1; D is ambiguous. V lost 1 base to trimming and J lost 3 bases, with 12 bases between them. The CDR3 has 15 residues. Germline V CDR1 and CDR2: LGHNA, YNFKEQ.

This clone was recorded only once. This chain uses TRBV5-5 with TRBJ2-6; D call uncertain. The CDR3 runs to 16 residues. From germline, CDR1 is SGHKS and CDR2 YYEKEE (reference sequence). V dropped 6 bases and J dropped 5 bases, with 18 bases sitting between them. This chain's CDR3 is CASNPIAQSRANVLTF. DNA for the CDR3: TGTGCCAGCAATCCTATCGCACAAAGTCGGGCCAACGTCCTGACTTTC.

This chain links TRBV19 with TRBJ2-3; TRBD2 matches 7 bases. CDR1 is LNHDA and CDR2 is SQIVND in the germline V gene (reference sequence). This CDR3 has 17 residues. Trimming cost V 3 bases and J 1 base; bases outside gene matches: 10. CDR3 residues: CASSIGGRVLRTDTQYF. The CDR3 nucleotides are TGTGCCAGTAGTATCGGAGGGAGGGTTCTCCGCACAGATACGCAGTATTTT.

The table lists this clone with a few counts. The genes are TRBV11-3 and TRBJ2-1, with unresolved D. The CDR3 consists of 13 residues. Germline-derived CDR1 and CDR2 are SGHNT and YENEEA. The germline V and J ends were trimmed by 0 bases and 4 bases, with 4 bases remaining between them. CDR3 region: CASSLDRYNEQFF. The CDR3 bases are TGTGCCAGCAGCTTAGACAGGTACAATGAGCAGTTCTTC.

This clone came up many times. The chain links TRBV12-2 to TRBJ2-7. TRBV12-2 is deemed a pseudogene. The CDR3 sequence is 17 residues long. The CDR3 here is CARKIKTCGQATYEQYF. CDR3 sequence (DNA): TGTGCAAGGAAGATCAAGACTTGTGGGCAGGCTACCTACGAGCAGTACTTC.